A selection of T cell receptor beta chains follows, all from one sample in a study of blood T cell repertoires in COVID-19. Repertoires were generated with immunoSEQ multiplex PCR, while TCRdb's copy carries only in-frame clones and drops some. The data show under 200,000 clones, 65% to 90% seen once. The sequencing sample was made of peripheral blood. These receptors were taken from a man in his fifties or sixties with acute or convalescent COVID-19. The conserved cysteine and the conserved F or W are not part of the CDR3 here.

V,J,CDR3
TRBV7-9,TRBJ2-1,ASQTGGRNEQF
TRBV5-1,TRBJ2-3,ASSLVQGTDTQY
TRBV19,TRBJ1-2,ASRGQGDGYT
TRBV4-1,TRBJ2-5,ASSQDPGGSPTQY
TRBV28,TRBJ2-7,ASSSQGPDEQY
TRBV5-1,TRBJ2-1,ASSPGDYNEQF
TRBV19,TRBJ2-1,ASRPTTSGTPYNEQF
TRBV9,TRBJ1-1,ASRREGGRAF
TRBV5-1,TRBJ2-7,ASSLTGGEQY
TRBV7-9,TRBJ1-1,ASSQTGVNTEAF
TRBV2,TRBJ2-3,ASSDSFLAGGGDTQY
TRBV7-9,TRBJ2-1,ASSLVPSGNEQF
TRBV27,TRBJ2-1,ASSHSRGGNGQF
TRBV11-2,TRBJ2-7,ASSPTGDEQY
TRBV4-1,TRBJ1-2,ASSQVATTMVGA
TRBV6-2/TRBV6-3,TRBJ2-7,ASSDPRQVSYEQY
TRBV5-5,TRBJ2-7,ASSLQGAGFYEQY
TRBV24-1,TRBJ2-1,ATSDISGRAKNEQF
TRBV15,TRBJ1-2,ATSPALAGGINYGYT
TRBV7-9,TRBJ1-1,ASSLFKGRRDEAF
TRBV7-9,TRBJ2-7,ASSPETGKVYEQY
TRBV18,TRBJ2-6,ASSPLPSGGVGGANVLT
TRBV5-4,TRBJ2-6,ASSPVTISGANVLT
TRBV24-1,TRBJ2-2,ATSKLAGGTGELF
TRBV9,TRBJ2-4,ASSVDPGGDKNIQY
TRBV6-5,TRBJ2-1,ASSLTGTSGYNEQF
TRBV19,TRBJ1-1,ASTPGTGGRAEAF
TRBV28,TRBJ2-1,ASSFSGTSPYNEQF
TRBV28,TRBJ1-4,ASSQGQVPEKLF
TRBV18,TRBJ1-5,ASTSDRETPQH
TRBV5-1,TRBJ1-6,ASSLASGTANSPLH
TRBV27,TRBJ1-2,ASRKQGAAGGYT
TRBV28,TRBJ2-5,ASSRSKGGPETQY
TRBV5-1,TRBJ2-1,ASSSKRLAGEDNEQF
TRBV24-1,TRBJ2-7,ATRSSGSTDEQY
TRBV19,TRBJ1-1,ASSKGSHTEAF